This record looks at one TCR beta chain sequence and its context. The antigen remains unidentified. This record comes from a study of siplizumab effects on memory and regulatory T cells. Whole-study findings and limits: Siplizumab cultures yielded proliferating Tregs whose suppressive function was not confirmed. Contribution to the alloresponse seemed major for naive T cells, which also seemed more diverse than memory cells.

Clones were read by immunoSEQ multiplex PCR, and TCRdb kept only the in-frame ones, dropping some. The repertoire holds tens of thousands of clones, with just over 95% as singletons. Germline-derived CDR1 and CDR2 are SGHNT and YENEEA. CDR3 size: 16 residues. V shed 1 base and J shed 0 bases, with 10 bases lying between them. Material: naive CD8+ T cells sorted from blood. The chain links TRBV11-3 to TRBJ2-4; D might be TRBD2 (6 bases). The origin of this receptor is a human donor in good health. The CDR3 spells CASSLGRALAKNIQYF. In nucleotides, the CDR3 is TGTGCCAGCAGCTTAGGGAGGGCACTAGCCAAAAACATTCAGTACTTC.